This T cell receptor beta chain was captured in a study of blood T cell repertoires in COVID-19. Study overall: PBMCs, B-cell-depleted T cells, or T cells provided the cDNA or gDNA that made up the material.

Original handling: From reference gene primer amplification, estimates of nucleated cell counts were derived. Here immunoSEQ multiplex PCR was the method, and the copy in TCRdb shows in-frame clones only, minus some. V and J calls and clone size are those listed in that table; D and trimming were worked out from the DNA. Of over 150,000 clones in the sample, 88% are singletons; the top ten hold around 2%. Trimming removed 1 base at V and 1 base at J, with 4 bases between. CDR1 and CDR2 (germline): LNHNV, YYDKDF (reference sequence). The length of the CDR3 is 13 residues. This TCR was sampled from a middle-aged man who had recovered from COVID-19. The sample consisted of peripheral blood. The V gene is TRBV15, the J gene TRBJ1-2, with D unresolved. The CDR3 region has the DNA TGTGCCACCAGCAGAGCACTTAACTATGGCTACACCTTC. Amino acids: CATSRALNYGYTF.